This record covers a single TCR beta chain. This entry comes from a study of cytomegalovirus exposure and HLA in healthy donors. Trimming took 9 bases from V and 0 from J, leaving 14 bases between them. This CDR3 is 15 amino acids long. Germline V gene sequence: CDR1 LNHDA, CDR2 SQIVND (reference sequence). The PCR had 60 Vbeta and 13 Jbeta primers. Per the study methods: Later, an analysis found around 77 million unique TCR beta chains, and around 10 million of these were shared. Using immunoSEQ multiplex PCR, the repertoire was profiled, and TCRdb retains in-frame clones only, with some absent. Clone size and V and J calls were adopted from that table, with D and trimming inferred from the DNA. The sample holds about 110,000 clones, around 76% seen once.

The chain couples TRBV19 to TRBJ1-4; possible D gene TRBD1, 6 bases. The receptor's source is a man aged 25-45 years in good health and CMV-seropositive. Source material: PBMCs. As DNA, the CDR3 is TGTGCCAGCCTGAGGGGGGGCACAACTAATGAAAAACTGTTTTTT. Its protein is CASLRGGTTNEKLFF.